This T cell receptor (beta chain) was captured by sequencing in a study of spatial heterogeneity in lung cancer. Overall study context: Sequencing of follow-up PBMC samples took place when they were available, at a median of approximately 25 months after resection. The study consistently detected more beta-chain than alpha-chain sequences. Study-level points and caveats: Tumor TCRs that were ubiquitous and expanded showed up in blood more at resection than follow-up.

Comment on this clonotype: Its antigen remains unknown.

The library protocol tagged each TCR cDNA with a unique molecular identifier. One entry per CDR3 protein, called by TCRdb with MiXCR from the 5' RACE reads. Of under 150,000 distinct CDR3 sequences in the sample, 12% were seen once. As for time point: blood at routine non-recurrence follow-up after resection. Whole RNA, isolated from tumor, nontumor lung or frozen PBMC, was sequenced without prior sorting. Germline V gene data show CDR1 as SGHNT and CDR2 as YYREEE (reference sequence). The CDR3 totals 14 residues. Trimming stripped 7 bases from V and 1 base from J, with 14 bases between. The sample here was PBMCs, taken at follow-up. This chain connects TRBV5-4 to TRBJ1-2, with a possible D match to TRBD1 (6 bases). The TCR originated in a male donor with early-stage non-small cell lung cancer. The CDR3 is CASAGGRDNYGYTF. Here the CDR3 DNA reads TGTGCCAGCGCGGGGGGCAGGGATAACTATGGCTACACCTTC.